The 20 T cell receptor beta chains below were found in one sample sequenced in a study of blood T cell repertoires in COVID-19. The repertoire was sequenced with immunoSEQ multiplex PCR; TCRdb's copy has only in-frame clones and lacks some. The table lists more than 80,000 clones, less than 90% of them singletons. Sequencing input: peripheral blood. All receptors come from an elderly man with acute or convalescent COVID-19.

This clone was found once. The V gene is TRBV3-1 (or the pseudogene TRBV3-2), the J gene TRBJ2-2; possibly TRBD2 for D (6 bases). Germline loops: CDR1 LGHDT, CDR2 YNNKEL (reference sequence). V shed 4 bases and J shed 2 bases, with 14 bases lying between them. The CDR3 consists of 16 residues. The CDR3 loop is CASSPRRTTNTGELFF. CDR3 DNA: TGTGCCAGCAGCCCAAGGAGGACTACCAACACCGGGGAGCTGTTTTTT.

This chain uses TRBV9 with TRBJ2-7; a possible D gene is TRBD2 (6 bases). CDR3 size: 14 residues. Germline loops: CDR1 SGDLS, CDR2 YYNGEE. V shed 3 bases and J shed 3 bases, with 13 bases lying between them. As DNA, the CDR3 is TGTGCCAGCAGCGGGGGTAGGGGAGGCTACGAGCAGTACTTC. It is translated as CASSGGRGGYEQYF.

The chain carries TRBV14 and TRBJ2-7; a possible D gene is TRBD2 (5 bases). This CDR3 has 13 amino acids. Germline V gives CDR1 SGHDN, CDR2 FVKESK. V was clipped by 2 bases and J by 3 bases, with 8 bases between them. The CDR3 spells CASSQISGYEQYF. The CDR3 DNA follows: TGTGCCAGCAGCCAAATAAGCGGCTACGAGCAGTACTTC.

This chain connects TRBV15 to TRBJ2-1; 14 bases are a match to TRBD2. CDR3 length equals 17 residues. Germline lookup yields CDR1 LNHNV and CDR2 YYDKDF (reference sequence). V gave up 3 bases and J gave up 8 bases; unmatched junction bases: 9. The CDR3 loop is CATSRYPGLAGVDEQFF. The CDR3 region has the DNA TGTGCCACCAGCAGGTACCCGGGACTAGCGGGAGTCGATGAGCAGTTCTTC. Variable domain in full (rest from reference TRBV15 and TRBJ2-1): DAMVIQNPRYQVTQFGKPVTLSCSQTLNHNVMYWYQQKSSQAPKLLFHYYDKDFNNEADTPDNFQSRRPNTSFCFLDIRSPGLGDTAMYLCATSRYPGLAGVDEQFFGPGTRLTVL.

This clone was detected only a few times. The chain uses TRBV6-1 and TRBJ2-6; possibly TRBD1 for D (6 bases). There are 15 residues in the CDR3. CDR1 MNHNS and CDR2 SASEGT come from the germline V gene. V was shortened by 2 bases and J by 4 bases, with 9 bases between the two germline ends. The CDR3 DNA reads TGTGCCAGCAGTGAAAGGGGGTACGGGGCCAACGTCCTGACTTTC. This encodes CASSERGYGANVLTF.

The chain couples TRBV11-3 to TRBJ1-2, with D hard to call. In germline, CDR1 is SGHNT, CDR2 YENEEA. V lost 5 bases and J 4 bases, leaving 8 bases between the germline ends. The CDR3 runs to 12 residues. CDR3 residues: CASSQAGYGYTF. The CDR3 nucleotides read TGTGCCAGCAGCCAGGCTGGCTATGGCTACACCTTC.

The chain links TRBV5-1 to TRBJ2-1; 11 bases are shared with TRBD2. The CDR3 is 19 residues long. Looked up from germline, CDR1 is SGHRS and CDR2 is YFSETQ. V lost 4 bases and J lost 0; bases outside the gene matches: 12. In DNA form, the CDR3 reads TGCGCCAGCAGCCTTGGGCTAGCGGGGGGAACCAGCTCCTACAATGAGCAGTTCTTC. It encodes CASSLGLAGGTSSYNEQFF.

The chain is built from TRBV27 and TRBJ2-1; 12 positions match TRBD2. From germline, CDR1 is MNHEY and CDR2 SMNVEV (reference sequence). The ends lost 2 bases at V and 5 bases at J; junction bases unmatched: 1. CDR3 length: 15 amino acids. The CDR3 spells CASSLRLAGDNEQFF. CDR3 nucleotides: TGTGCCAGCAGTTTACGACTAGCGGGAGACAATGAGCAGTTCTTC.

DNA of the CDR3: TGTGCCAGCAGATCGGACAGGAGCCCCTACGAGCAGTACTTC. This sequence encodes CASRSDRSPYEQYF. V is TRBV6-6 and J is TRBJ2-7, with 7 bases that match TRBD1. The ends lost 6 bases at V and 2 bases at J; junction bases unmatched: 7. Germline CDR1 and CDR2: MNHNY and SVGAGI (reference sequence). The CDR3 loop spans 14 amino acids.

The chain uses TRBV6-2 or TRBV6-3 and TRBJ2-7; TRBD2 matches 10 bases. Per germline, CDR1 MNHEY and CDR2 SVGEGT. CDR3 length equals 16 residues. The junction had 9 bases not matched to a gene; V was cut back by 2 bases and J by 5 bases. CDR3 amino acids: CASSYPASGSSNEQYF. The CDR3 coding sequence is TGTGCCAGCAGTTACCCCGCTAGCGGGAGTAGTAACGAGCAGTACTTC.

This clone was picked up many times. The CDR3 DNA is TGTGCCAGCAGTTTGGAGACAGGGTGGGGCTATGGCTACACCTTC. This gives the protein CASSLETGWGYGYTF. This chain uses TRBV28 with TRBJ1-2, with 7 bases identical to TRBD1. The CDR3 has 15 amino acids. Per germline, CDR1 MDHEN and CDR2 SYDVKM. The ends lost 3 bases at V and 4 bases at J; junction bases unmatched: 8.

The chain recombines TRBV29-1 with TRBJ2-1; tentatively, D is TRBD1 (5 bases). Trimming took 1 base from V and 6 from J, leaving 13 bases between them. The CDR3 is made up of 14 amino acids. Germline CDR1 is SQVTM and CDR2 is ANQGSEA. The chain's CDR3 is CSVEVGAAANEQFF. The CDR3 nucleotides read TGCAGCGTTGAAGTTGGGGCGGCGGCCAATGAGCAGTTCTTC.

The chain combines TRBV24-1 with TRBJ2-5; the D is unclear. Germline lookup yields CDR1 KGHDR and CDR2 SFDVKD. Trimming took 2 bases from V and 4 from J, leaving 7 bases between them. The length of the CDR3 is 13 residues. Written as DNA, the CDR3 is TGTGCCACCAGTGATTCTCACTCAGAGACCCAGTACTTC. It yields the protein CATSDSHSETQYF.

The CDR3 bases are TGCGCCAGCAGCCCTACTACGGGCGAGCAGTACTTC. Translated: CASSPTTGEQYF. The rearrangement uses TRBV5-1 and TRBJ2-7, with unresolved D. The V gene lost 4 bases and the J gene lost 6 bases, with 11 bases spanning the gap. The CDR3 is made up of 12 amino acids. Germline V gives CDR1 SGHRS, CDR2 YFSETQ.

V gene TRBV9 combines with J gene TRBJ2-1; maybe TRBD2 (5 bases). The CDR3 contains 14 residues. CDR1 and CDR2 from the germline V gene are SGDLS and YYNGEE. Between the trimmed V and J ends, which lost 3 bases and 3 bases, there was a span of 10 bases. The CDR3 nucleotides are TGTGCCAGCAGCGCGAGCGGAAACTACAATGAGCAGTTCTTC. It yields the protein CASSASGNYNEQFF. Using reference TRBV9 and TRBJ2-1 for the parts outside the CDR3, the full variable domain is DSGVTQTPKHLITATGQRVTLRCSPRSGDLSVYWYQQSLDQGLQFLIQYYNGEERAKGNILERFSAQQFPDLHSELNLSSLELGDSALYFCASSASGNYNEQFFGPGTRLTVL.

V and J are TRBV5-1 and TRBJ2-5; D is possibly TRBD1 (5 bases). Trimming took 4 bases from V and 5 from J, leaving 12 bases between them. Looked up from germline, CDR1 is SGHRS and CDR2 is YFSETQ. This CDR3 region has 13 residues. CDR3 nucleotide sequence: TGCGCCAGCAGCCAGAAGGGGTCGGAGACCCAGTACTTC. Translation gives CASSQKGSETQYF.

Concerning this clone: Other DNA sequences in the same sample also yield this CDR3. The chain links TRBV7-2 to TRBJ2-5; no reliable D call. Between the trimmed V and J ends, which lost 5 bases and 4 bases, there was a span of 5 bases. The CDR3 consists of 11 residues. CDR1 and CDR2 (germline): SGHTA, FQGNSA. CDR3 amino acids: CASSSVETQYF. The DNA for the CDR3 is TGTGCCAGCAGCAGCGTAGAGACCCAGTACTTC.

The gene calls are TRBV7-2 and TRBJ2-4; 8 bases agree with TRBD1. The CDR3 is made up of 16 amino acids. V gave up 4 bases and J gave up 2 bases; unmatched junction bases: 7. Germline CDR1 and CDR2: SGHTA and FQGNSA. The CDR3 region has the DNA TGTGCCAGCAGCTCCTCAGGGGGCCTGACCAAAAACATTCAGTACTTC. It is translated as CASSSSGGLTKNIQYF.

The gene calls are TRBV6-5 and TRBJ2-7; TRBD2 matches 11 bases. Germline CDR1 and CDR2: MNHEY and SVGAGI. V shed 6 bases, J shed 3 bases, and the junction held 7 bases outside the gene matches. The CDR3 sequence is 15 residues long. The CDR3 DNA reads TGTGCCAGCAGCCCCACTAGCGGGAGCGTCTACGAGCAGTACTTC. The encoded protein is CASSPTSGSVYEQYF.

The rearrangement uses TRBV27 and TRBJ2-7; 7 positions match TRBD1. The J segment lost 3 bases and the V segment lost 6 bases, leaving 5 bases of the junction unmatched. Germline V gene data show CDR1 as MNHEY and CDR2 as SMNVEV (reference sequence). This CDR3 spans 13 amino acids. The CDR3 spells CASSGTEDYEQYF. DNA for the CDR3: TGTGCCAGCAGCGGGACAGAGGACTACGAGCAGTACTTC.